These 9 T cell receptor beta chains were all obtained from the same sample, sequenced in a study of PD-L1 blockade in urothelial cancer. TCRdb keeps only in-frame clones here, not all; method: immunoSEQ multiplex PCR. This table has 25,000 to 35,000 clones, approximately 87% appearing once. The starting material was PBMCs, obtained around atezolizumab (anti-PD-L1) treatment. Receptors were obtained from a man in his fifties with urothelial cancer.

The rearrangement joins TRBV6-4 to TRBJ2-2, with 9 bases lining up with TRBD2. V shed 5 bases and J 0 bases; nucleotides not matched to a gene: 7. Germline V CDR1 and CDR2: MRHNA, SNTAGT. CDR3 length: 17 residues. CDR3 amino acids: CASSRISGGPNTGELFF. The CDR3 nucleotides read TGTGCCAGCAGTCGAATTAGCGGGGGACCGAACACCGGGGAGCTGTTTTTT.

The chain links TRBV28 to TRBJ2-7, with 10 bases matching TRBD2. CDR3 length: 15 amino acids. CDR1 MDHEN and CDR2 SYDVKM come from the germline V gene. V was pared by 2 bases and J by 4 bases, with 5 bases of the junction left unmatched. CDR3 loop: CASSLSSGRPYEQYF. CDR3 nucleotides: TGTGCCAGCAGTTTAAGTAGCGGGAGGCCGTACGAGCAGTACTTC.

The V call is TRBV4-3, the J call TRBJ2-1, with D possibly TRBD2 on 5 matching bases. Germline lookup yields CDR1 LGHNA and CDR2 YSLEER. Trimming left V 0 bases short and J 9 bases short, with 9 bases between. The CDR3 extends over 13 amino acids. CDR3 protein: CASSQEMGAEQFF. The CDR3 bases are TGCGCCAGCAGCCAAGAGATGGGAGCTGAGCAGTTCTTC.

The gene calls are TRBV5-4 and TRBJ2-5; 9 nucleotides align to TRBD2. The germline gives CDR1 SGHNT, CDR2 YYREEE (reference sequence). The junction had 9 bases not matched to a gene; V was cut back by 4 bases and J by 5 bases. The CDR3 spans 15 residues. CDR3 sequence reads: CASSGTREGRETQYF. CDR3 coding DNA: TGTGCCAGCAGCGGGACGCGGGAGGGCCGGGAGACCCAGTACTTC.

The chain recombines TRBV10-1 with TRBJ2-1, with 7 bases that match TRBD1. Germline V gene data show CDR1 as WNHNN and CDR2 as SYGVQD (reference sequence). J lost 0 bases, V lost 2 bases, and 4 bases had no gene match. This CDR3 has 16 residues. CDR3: CASSEGWTGSYNEQFF. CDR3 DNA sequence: TGCGCCAGCAGTGAGGGGTGGACAGGCTCCTACAATGAGCAGTTCTTC.

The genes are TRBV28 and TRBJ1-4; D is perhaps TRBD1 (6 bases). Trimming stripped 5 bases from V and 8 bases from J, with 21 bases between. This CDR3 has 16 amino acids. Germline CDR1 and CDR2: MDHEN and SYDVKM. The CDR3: CASSPEGQGMREKLFF. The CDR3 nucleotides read TGTGCCAGCAGTCCCGAGGGGCAGGGGATGCGCGAAAAACTGTTTTTT. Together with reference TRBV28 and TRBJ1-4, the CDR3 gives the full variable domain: DVKVTQSSRYLVKRTGEKVFLECVQDMDHENMFWYRQDPGLGLRLIYFSYDVKMKEKGDIPEGYSVSREKKERFSLILESASTNQTSMYLCASSPEGQGMREKLFFGSGTQLSVL.

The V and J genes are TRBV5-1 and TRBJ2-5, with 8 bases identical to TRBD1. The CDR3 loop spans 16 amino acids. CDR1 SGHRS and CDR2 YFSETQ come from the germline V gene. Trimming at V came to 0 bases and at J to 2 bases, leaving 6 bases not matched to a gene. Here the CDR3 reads CASSLEGRGLQETQYF. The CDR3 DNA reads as TGCGCCAGCAGCTTGGAAGGCAGGGGGCTACAAGAGACCCAGTACTTC. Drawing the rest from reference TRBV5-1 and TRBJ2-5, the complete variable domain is KAGVTQTPRYLIKTRGQQVTLSCSPISGHRSVSWYQQTPGQGLQFLFEYFSETQRNKGNFPGRFSGRQFSNSRSEMNVSTLELGDSALYLCASSLEGRGLQETQYFGPGTRLLVL.

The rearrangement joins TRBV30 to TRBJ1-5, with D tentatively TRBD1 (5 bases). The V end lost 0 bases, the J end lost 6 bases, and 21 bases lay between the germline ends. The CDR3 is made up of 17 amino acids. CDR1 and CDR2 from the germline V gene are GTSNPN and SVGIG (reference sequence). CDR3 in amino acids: CAWSVGPREGGGQPQHF. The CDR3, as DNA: TGTGCCTGGAGTGTGGGACCCCGGGAGGGCGGGGGTCAGCCCCAGCATTTT.

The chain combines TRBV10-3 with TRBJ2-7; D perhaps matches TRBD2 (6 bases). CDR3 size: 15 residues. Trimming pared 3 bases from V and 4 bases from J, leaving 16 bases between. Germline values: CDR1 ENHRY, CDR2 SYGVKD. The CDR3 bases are TGTGCCATCAGTGAAGGAGGGATCGGGAGTTACGAGCAGTACTTC. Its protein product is CAISEGGIGSYEQYF.